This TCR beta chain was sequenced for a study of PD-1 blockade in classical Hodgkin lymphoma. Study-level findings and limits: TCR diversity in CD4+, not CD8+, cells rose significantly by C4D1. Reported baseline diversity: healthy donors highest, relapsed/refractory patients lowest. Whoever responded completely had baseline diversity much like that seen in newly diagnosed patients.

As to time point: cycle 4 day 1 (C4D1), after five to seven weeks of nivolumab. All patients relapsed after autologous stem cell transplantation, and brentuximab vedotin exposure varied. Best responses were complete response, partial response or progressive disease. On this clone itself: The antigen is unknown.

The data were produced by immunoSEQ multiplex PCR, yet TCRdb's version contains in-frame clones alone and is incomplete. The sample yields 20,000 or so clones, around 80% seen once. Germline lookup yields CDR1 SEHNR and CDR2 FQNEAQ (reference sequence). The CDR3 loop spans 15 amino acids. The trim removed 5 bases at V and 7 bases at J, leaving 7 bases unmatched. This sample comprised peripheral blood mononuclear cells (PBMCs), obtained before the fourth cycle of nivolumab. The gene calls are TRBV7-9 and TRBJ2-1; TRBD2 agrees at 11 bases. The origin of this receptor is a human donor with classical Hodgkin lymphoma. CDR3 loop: CASSDTSGSVNEQFF. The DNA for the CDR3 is TGTGCCAGCAGCGACACTAGCGGGAGTGTTAATGAGCAGTTCTTC.